Shown below are 15 T cell receptor beta chains from a single sample sequenced in a study of shared clonotypes between healthy human individuals. Assay: immunoSEQ multiplex PCR; the TCRdb copy retains only in-frame clones and omits some. The sample has over a million clones; 65% to 75% are singletons. Sequenced sample: memory CD4+ T cells sorted from blood. Subset given: CD45RA-negative fraction. Receptors originate from a man younger than 35 in good health.

This chain connects TRBV4-1 to TRBJ1-5, with D uncertain. This CDR3 has 16 amino acids. Trimming removed 2 bases from V and 1 base from J, with 12 bases in between. Germline assignment: CDR1 MGHRA and CDR2 YSYEKL. The CDR3 coding sequence is TGCGCCAGCAGCCAAATCATGCAGGACAGCAATCAGCCCCAGCATTTT. Its translation: CASSQIMQDSNQPQHF.

The chain joins TRBV2 to TRBJ1-4; D possibly corresponds to TRBD1 (5 bases). Trimming shortened V by 4 bases and J by 12 bases, and 15 bases separated the two germline ends. This CDR3 contains 13 residues. From germline, CDR1 is SNHLY and CDR2 FYNNEI. The CDR3 DNA follows: TGTGCCAGCAGTGTCAGGGATCAGGCCCAACTGTTTTTT. Translation gives CASSVRDQAQLFF. Complete variable domain (other parts from reference TRBV2 and TRBJ1-4): EPEVTQTPSHQVTQMGQEVILRCVPISNHLYFYWYRQILGQKVEFLVSFYNNEISEKSEIFDDQFSVERPDGSNFTLKIRSTKLEDSAMYFCASSVRDQAQLFFGSGTQLSVL.

This clone was recorded many times. This sample includes further DNA sequences coding for the same CDR3. The chain joins TRBV7-3 to TRBJ2-3; D is uncertain. V was cut by 3 bases and J by 4 bases, with 11 bases left in between. The germline gives CDR1 SGHTA, CDR2 FQGTGA. This CDR3 comprises 14 residues. The CDR3 DNA reads TGTGCCAGCAGCTTCGGAGAGAAGGCAGATACGCAGTATTTT. It encodes CASSFGEKADTQYF.

In this sample, this clone turned up once. This rearrangement joins TRBV30 to TRBJ2-1; no definite D call. The CDR3 spans 15 residues. Trimming took 0 bases from V and 8 from J, leaving 17 bases between them. Germline values: CDR1 GTSNPN, CDR2 SVGIG (reference sequence). DNA of the CDR3: TGTGCCTGGAGTGTAGGAACGGGCCTTCGGGATGAGCAGTTCTTC. This codes for CAWSVGTGLRDEQFF.

The V call is TRBV9, the J call TRBJ2-3; 14 nucleotides align to TRBD2. Trimming cost V 0 bases and J 0 bases; bases outside gene matches: 15. The CDR3 consists of 22 residues. Germline V CDR1 and CDR2: SGDLS, YYNGEE. The CDR3 DNA reads as TGTGCCAGCAGCGTAGCTCCCGGGACTAGCGGGGGCCCTCGTTCTAGCACAGATACGCAGTATTTT. Translation: CASSVAPGTSGGPRSSTDTQYF. The full variable domain, with the rest looked up from reference TRBV9 and TRBJ2-3, is DSGVTQTPKHLITATGQRVTLRCSPRSGDLSVYWYQQSLDQGLQFLIQYYNGEERAKGNILERFSAQQFPDLHSELNLSSLELGDSALYFCASSVAPGTSGGPRSSTDTQYFGPGTRLTVL.

V and J are TRBV6-1 and TRBJ2-7, with 7 bases matching TRBD1. The length of the CDR3 is 13 residues. CDR1 and CDR2 from the germline V gene are MNHNS and SASEGT. Losses at the gene ends were 2 bases for V and 9 bases for J; bases not matched to a gene: 7. CDR3 DNA sequence: TGTGCCAGCAGTGAAAAGGACAGGAATGTGCAGTACTTC. It specifies CASSEKDRNVQYF.

A single count supports this clone. V and J are TRBV18 and TRBJ2-5, with a possible D match to TRBD2 (5 bases). Germline V gene sequence: CDR1 KGHSH, CDR2 LQKENI. CDR3 length: 15 amino acids. Trimming removed 3 bases from V and 7 bases from J, with 18 bases in between. This CDR3 is CASSPPRAGLGTQYF. In DNA form, the CDR3 reads TGTGCCAGCTCACCCCCACGGGCGGGCCTAGGGACCCAGTACTTC.

V is TRBV5-1 and J is TRBJ1-4; TRBD1 might be the D (6 bases). Germline-derived CDR1 and CDR2 are SGHRS and YFSETQ. V was cut by 4 bases and J by 8 bases, with 12 bases left in between. The CDR3 runs to 13 residues. The CDR3 DNA sequence: TGCGCCAGCAGCCCCGAGGGGGTGGAAAAACTGTTTTTT. It encodes CASSPEGVEKLFF.

This clone was found a few times. The chain joins TRBV19 to TRBJ1-5; possibly TRBD1 for D (5 bases). The V end was cut by 0 bases, the J end by 4 bases, with 13 bases between. This CDR3 contains 16 residues. The germline gives CDR1 LNHDA, CDR2 SQIVND (reference sequence). The CDR3 loop reads CASSIDGGVWNQPQHF. CDR3 coding DNA: TGTGCCAGTAGTATAGATGGAGGGGTATGGAATCAGCCCCAGCATTTT.

This clone was recorded only once. The V gene is TRBV9, the J gene TRBJ2-3; 8 bases line up with TRBD2. With V trimmed by 2 bases and J by 5 bases, 16 bases remained unmatched. CDR3 size: 18 residues. Per germline, CDR1 SGDLS and CDR2 YYNGEE. The CDR3: CASSVGPLHGGARDTQYF. The CDR3 bases are TGTGCCAGCAGCGTGGGCCCCCTTCACGGGGGGGCGAGAGATACGCAGTATTTT.

CDR3 nucleotide sequence: TGTGCCAGCAGTTACCCAAGGGACGGCGGGAATGAGCAGTTCTTC. Protein: CASSYPRDGGNEQFF. The chain recombines TRBV6-5 with TRBJ2-1; D may correspond to TRBD1 or TRBD2 (5 bases each). Deletions cut 2 bases from V and 7 bases from J, with 15 bases between. The length of the CDR3 is 15 residues. Germline values: CDR1 MNHEY, CDR2 SVGAGI.

The CDR3 coding sequence is TGTGCCACCTATAACCAGGGCCCGAACACCGGGGAGCTGTTTTTT. Amino acid sequence: CATYNQGPNTGELFF. This chain connects TRBV19 to TRBJ2-2, with D maybe TRBD1 (5 bases). The CDR3 contains 15 residues. CDR1 and CDR2 from the germline V gene are LNHDA and SQIVND (reference sequence). Deletions cut 10 bases from V and 0 bases from J, with 15 bases between.

This clone was picked up one time. The chain joins TRBV7-9 to TRBJ2-3; TRBD1 aligns across 7 bases. V was clipped by 5 bases and J by 0 bases; unmatched bases: 8. This CDR3 is 16 amino acids long. In germline, CDR1 is SEHNR, CDR2 FQNEAQ (reference sequence). In DNA, the CDR3 is TGTGCCAGCAGCCCGAGGGGCAGGGGGAGCACAGATACGCAGTATTTT. Amino acids: CASSPRGRGSTDTQYF. Full variable domain (rest looked up from reference TRBV7-9 and TRBJ2-3): DTGVSQNPRHKITKRGQNVTFRCDPISEHNRLYWYRQTLGQGPEFLTYFQNEAQLEKSRLLSDRFSAERPKGSFSTLEIQRTEQGDSAMYLCASSPRGRGSTDTQYFGPGTRLTVL.

This clone has a handful of counts. This rearrangement joins TRBV30 to TRBJ1-5; tentatively, D is TRBD1 (5 bases). Trimming shortened V by 2 bases and J by 2 bases, and 16 bases separated the two germline ends. Germline CDR1 is GTSNPN and CDR2 is SVGIG (reference sequence). This CDR3 is 16 amino acids long. The CDR3 spells CAWSNHRLGGNQPQHF. Here the CDR3 DNA reads TGTGCCTGGAGTAATCACAGGTTGGGGGGCAATCAGCCCCAGCATTTT.

This chain connects TRBV4-1 to TRBJ2-5; D may be TRBD2 (5 bases). There are 13 residues in the CDR3. Trimming took 4 bases from V and 5 from J, leaving 11 bases between them. CDR1 and CDR2 (germline): MGHRA, YSYEKL. This CDR3 is CASSRTRTETQYF. In DNA form, the CDR3 reads TGCGCCAGCAGCCGCACTAGGACCGAGACCCAGTACTTC.